Following are 17 T cell receptor beta chains from one sample sequenced in a study of tissue T cells after allogeneic stem cell transplantation. The data were produced by immunoSEQ multiplex PCR, yet TCRdb's version contains in-frame clones alone and is incomplete. The sample holds around 3,900 clones, roughly 50% seen once. Time point given: mouse harvest day 14 after allogeneic transplant. Each mouse received 10^7 T-cell-depleted marrow cells plus 10^6 splenic CD5+ T cells by tail vein. Input material: lymph node tissue. The source of these receptors is a female BALB/c mouse given C57BL/6 T cells with graft-versus-host disease after an allogeneic hematopoietic cell transplant.

In the case of this clone: Gene names denote mouse genes. The DNA read from the CDR3 is TGTGCCAGCAGTGTCACAGGGGGCGGCTCCGACTACACC. This translates into CASSVTGGGSDYT. The CDR3 in full is CASSVTGGGSDYTF. The V gene is TRBV13-1, the J gene TRBJ1-2, with 9 bases that match TRBD1. From the germline J gene comes the end of the CDR3, since the read stops 1 residue before it. V shed 3 bases and J 4 bases; nucleotides not matched to a gene: 4. The CDR3 is 14 amino acids. Germline V gene data show CDR1 as NSHNY and CDR2 as SYGAGN.

By share, this clone ranks as medium-sized. Germline and genes here are mouse. CDR3 bases read: TGTGCCAGCAGTGATAGGGGGGTTGAACAGTAC. Residues: CASSDRGVEQY. The whole CDR3 sequence is CASSDRGVEQYF. The chain employs TRBV13-3 and TRBJ2-7, with D tentatively TRBD1 or TRBD2 (6 bases each). The CDR3 goes on 1 residue after the read ends, and that part is filled in from the germline J gene. This CDR3 region has 12 residues. From germline, CDR1 is NNHDY and CDR2 SYVADS. The V and J ends lost 1 base and 6 bases respectively, with 8 bases between them.

Within the sample, this clone is large (0.1 to 1%). The gene names here belong to mouse. The read falls 1 residue short of the CDR3 end, and the missing part is taken from the germline J gene. This chain joins TRBV13-1 and TRBJ2-7; no clear D. From germline, CDR1 is NSHNY and CDR2 SYGAGN. The CDR3 extends over 14 amino acids. V dropped 0 bases and J dropped 5 bases, with 12 bases sitting between them. The CDR3 loop is CASSDDGSVNEQYF. CDR3 DNA, as far as it was read: TGTGCCAGCAGTGATGATGGGTCGGTTAATGAACAGTAC.

Turning to this clone: The gene symbols are mouse symbols. The read falls 1 residue short of the CDR3 end, and the missing part is taken from the germline J gene. The chain has TRBV26 and TRBJ2-1; possible D gene TRBD1, 6 bases. Germline V lookup: CDR1 KGHPV, CDR2 FQNQEV (reference sequence). Trimming left V 2 bases short and J 1 base short, with 9 bases between. The CDR3 extends over 15 amino acids. The CDR3 DNA, read in part, is TGTGCCAGCAGTCTGCCAGGGGTGAACTATGCTGAGCAGTTC. Translated: CASSLPGVNYAEQF. From start to end, the CDR3 is CASSLPGVNYAEQFF. The full variable domain, rest sourced from reference TRBV26 and TRBJ2-1, is NSKVIQTPRYLVKGQGQKAKMRCIPEKGHPVVFWYQQNKNNEFKFLINFQNQEVLQQIDMTEKRFSAECPSNSPCSLEIQSSEAGDSALYLCASSLPGVNYAEQFFGPGTRLTVL.

Within the sample, this clone is medium-sized (0.01 to 0.1%). The gene symbols are mouse symbols. From the germline J gene comes the end of the CDR3, since the read stops 1 residue before it. The chain couples TRBV5 to TRBJ2-7; 12 bases align to TRBD1. This CDR3 spans 15 amino acids. Germline V gives CDR1 LGHNA, CDR2 YNLKQL (reference sequence). The J segment lost 7 bases and the V segment lost 0 bases, leaving 4 bases of the junction unmatched. The CDR3 bases that were read are TGTGCCAGCAGCCAAGATCGGGACAGGGGGCTGGAACAGTAC. It translates to CASSQDRDRGLEQY. The whole CDR3 is CASSQDRDRGLEQYF.

As concerns this clone: Gene names are mouse gene names. The read terminates 1 residue ahead of where the CDR3 ends, so the germline J gene completes it. The chain is built from TRBV13-3 and TRBJ2-5, with 10 positions matching TRBD1. The CDR3 is made up of 15 amino acids. The J segment lost 5 bases and the V segment lost 0 bases, leaving 3 bases of the junction unmatched. CDR1 and CDR2 from the germline V gene are NNHDY and SYVADS. Incomplete CDR3 DNA: TGTGCCAGCAGTGATGGGACAGGGGGGAGAGACACCCAGTAC. It codes for CASSDGTGGRDTQY. The whole CDR3 protein is CASSDGTGGRDTQYF.

On this clone: Mouse names are used for the genes. The CDR3 end lies 1 residue beyond the end of the read and is filled in from the germline J gene. V is TRBV13-2 and J is TRBJ2-5; 8 bases are shared with TRBD2. V lost 1 base and J lost 7; bases outside the gene matches: 5. CDR1 is NNHNN, CDR2 SYGAGS, per germline (reference sequence). This CDR3 spans 14 amino acids. This CDR3 reads CASGDRGGGHTQYF. The sequenced CDR3 bases are TGTGCCAGCGGTGATCGGGGGGGCGGGCACACCCAGTAC.

This clone was seen a single time. Gene names and germline refer to mouse. The read gets to within 1 residue of the CDR3 end, and the germline J gene fills in the rest. V gene TRBV1 combines with J gene TRBJ1-5, with a weak D call TRBD1 (5 bases). The V end was cut by 2 bases, the J end by 3 bases, with 8 bases between. CDR1 and CDR2 from the germline V gene are NSQYPW and LRSPGD (reference sequence). The CDR3 sequence is 14 residues long. The sequenced CDR3 bases are TGCACCTGCAGTGCACAGGGAGGCAACCAGGCTCCGCTT. Translation: CTCSAQGGNQAPL. The CDR3, in full, reads CTCSAQGGNQAPLF.

Of note for this clone: Here the gene names and germline are mouse. The CDR3 end is not reached by the read, which stops 1 residue before it; the germline J gene fills it in. The V gene is TRBV26, the J gene TRBJ2-7; 8 bases agree with TRBD2. The CDR3 has 13 amino acids. Germline V lookup: CDR1 KGHPV, CDR2 FQNQEV (reference sequence). Trimming at V came to 1 base and at J to 7 bases, leaving 3 bases not matched to a gene. The DNA read from the CDR3 is TGTGCCAGCAGTCTGTATGGGGGGGTCGAACAGTAC. It is translated as CASSLYGGVEQY. The full CDR3 sequence reads CASSLYGGVEQYF.

This clone was observed a handful of times. The genes are named according to mouse. The chain's CDR3 is CTCSARGDNQAPLF. The CDR3 bases that were read are TGCACCTGCAGTGCGAGGGGTGACAACCAGGCTCCGCTT. The chain has TRBV1 and TRBJ1-5, with D perhaps TRBD1 (5 bases). The read ends 1 residue before the CDR3 terminus; that terminus is restored from the germline J gene. The CDR3 is 14 amino acids. CDR1 is NSQYPW and CDR2 is LRSPGD in the germline V gene (reference sequence). The germline V and J ends were trimmed by 3 bases and 2 bases, with 8 bases remaining between them.

This clone has only a few counts. Gene names and germline match the mouse. The read is 1 residue too short to cover the CDR3 end, so that end is filled in from the germline J gene. The chain employs TRBV16 and TRBJ2-7; no clear D. The CDR3 contains 15 residues. V was pared by 0 bases and J by 0 bases, with 9 bases between. Germline assignment: CDR1 SGHSA and CDR2 FRNQAP. CDR3 bases read: TGTGCAAGCAGCTTAGAGCACAAGCTCTCCTATGAACAGTAC. The encoded protein is CASSLEHKLSYEQY. The complete CDR3 reads CASSLEHKLSYEQYF.

This clone was picked up a small number of times. Gene names refer to mouse genes. From the germline J gene comes the end of the CDR3, since the read stops 1 residue before it. The rearrangement links TRBV5 to TRBJ1-1; D gene uncertain. Trimming removed 1 base at V and 0 bases at J, with 9 bases between. The CDR3 is made up of 15 amino acids. Looked up from germline, CDR1 is LGHNA and CDR2 is YNLKQL (reference sequence). The CDR3 DNA, read in part, is TGTGCCAGCAGCCAAGGGCCCCAGGCAAACACAGAAGTCTTC. It codes for CASSQGPQANTEVF. The whole CDR3 sequence reads CASSQGPQANTEVFF.

A remark on this clone: Gene and germline names: mouse. The read comes to an end 1 residue before the CDR3 does, leaving the germline J gene to fill in the end. This chain uses TRBV26 with TRBJ1-1, with 12 bases matching TRBD1. The germline V gene has CDR1 KGHPV and CDR2 FQNQEV (reference sequence). This CDR3 spans 15 amino acids. V lost 6 bases and J lost 4; bases outside the gene matches: 6. The CDR3 bases that were read are TGTGCCAGCAGGCCGGGACAGGGGGCAGGCACAGAAGTCTTC. It specifies CASRPGQGAGTEVF. The whole CDR3 sequence reads CASRPGQGAGTEVFF.

On this clone itself: Gene and germline names: mouse. The sequence runs out 1 residue before the end of the CDR3; the remainder is reconstructed from the germline J gene. The chain is built from TRBV26 and TRBJ2-7; D may be TRBD1 (6 bases). Germline CDR1 reads KGHPV; CDR2 reads FQNQEV (reference sequence). V was trimmed by 4 bases and J by 0 bases, leaving 10 bases between them. The CDR3 has 14 amino acids. The CDR3 DNA, read in part, is TGTGCCAGCAGTCCCCGGGACATCTCCTATGAACAGTAC. It is translated as CASSPRDISYEQY. The whole CDR3 protein reads CASSPRDISYEQYF.

A remark on this clone: Any gene name here is a mouse gene name. With the read ending 1 residue before the CDR3 end, the germline J gene is used to fill in that end. V is TRBV26 and J is TRBJ1-1; D unresolved. The germline gives CDR1 KGHPV, CDR2 FQNQEV (reference sequence). CDR3 length: 14 residues. Trimming left V 2 bases short and J 0 bases short, with 7 bases between. The part of the CDR3 DNA that was read is TGTGCCAGCAGTCTGGGGCAAGCAAACACAGAAGTCTTC. Its protein product is CASSLGQANTEVF. The complete CDR3 reads CASSLGQANTEVFF.

The table lists this clone with a few counts. Here the gene names and germline are mouse. Sequencing ends 1 residue short of the CDR3 end; the germline J gene provides the rest. The V call is TRBV3, the J call TRBJ2-3; 9 bases line up with TRBD2. This CDR3 is 14 amino acids long. The germline V gene encodes CDR1 SNHLY and CDR2 FYNGKV (reference sequence). V trimming: 4 bases; J trimming: 3 bases; junction bases outside the gene matches: 2. The sequenced part of the CDR3 DNA is TGTGCCAGCAGCTCCGACTGGGGGGCAGAAACGCTGTAT. The encoded protein is CASSSDWGAETLY. The entire CDR3 protein is CASSSDWGAETLYF.

Points on this clone: Genes and germline come from the mouse. The missing CDR3 end, 1 residue past where the read stops, is filled in from the germline J gene. The sample contains more than one DNA sequence encoding this CDR3. The chain links TRBV26 to TRBJ1-1, with D uncertain. In germline, CDR1 is KGHPV, CDR2 FQNQEV (reference sequence). The V end lost 4 bases, the J end lost 1 base, and 4 bases lay between the germline ends. The CDR3 covers 12 residues. The CDR3 loop reads CASSRQNTEVFF. The covered CDR3 bases are TGTGCCAGCAGTCGACAAAACACAGAAGTCTTC.